These 6 T cell receptor beta chains originate from one sample sequenced in a study of T cell repertoires in aging, cancer and after chemotherapy. TCR beta rearrangements were amplified from peripheral blood genomic DNA. A mixed TRB-A/B primer pool amplified rearranged TRB by multiplex touch-down PCR. One entry per CDR3 protein, called by TCRdb with MiXCR from the multiplex PCR reads. Of roughly 9,000 distinct CDR3 sequences in the sample, approximately 33% are singletons; the top ten hold around 14%. Source material: blood. The receptor source for this set is a human donor in good health. The donor label of this sample is uncertain.

The genes are TRBV7-9 and TRBJ2-5; tentative D call: TRBD2 (6 bases). Per the germline V gene, CDR1 is SEHNR and CDR2 is FQNEAQ (reference sequence). Trimming left V 2 bases short and J 3 bases short, with 10 bases between. The CDR3 length is 14 residues. The CDR3 sequence is CASSLRGGEETQYF. CDR3 in DNA: TGTGCCAGCAGCTTAAGGGGCGGGGAAGAGACCCAGTACTTC.

This clonotype is judged medium-sized (0.01 to 0.1%). J is TRBJ1-4 and V is TRBV6-5, with a tentative D call TRBD1 (6 bases). The CDR3 extends over 20 amino acids. Germline V gene lookup returns CDR1 MNHEY and CDR2 SVGAGI. V was trimmed by 0 bases and J by 8 bases, leaving 28 bases between them. The CDR3 bases are TGTGCCAGCAGTTACTCGACCTATCGACCTTTATGGGGGCTATCCGAAAAACTGTTTTTT. Protein product: CASSYSTYRPLWGLSEKLFF.

The chain links TRBV18 to TRBJ1-6; D is unresolved. The V and J ends lost 3 bases and 7 bases respectively, with 7 bases between them. Germline CDR1 is KGHSH and CDR2 is LQKENI. This CDR3 has 13 amino acids. The CDR3: CASSPAGNSPLHF. The CDR3 DNA is TGTGCCAGCTCACCGGCGGGAAATTCACCCCTCCACTTT.

V is TRBV19 and J is TRBJ1-1, with a weak D call TRBD1 (6 bases). From germline, CDR1 is LNHDA and CDR2 SQIVND (reference sequence). V shed 5 bases and J shed 7 bases, with 11 bases lying between them. The CDR3 length is 12 residues. The CDR3 DNA sequence: TGTGCCAGTAGTTTCCAACAGGGTGAAGCTTTCTTT. It encodes CASSFQQGEAFF.

The rearrangement uses TRBV5-6 and TRBJ1-6, with D uncertain. This CDR3 comprises 15 residues. The V gene's germline CDR1 is SGHDT and CDR2 YYEEEE. V lost 0 bases to trimming and J lost 4 bases, with 8 bases between them. As DNA, the CDR3 is TGTGCCAGCAGCTTGGCTACCGAGTATAATTCACCCCTCCACTTT. It is translated as CASSLATEYNSPLHF.

The sample holds a few counts of this clonotype. This chain joins TRBV6-1 and TRBJ1-4; a weak D match, TRBD1 (5 bases). Trimming took 6 bases from V and 4 from J, leaving 15 bases between them. The CDR3 covers 15 residues. Looked up from germline, CDR1 is MNHNS and CDR2 is SASEGT. CDR3 DNA: TGTGCCAGCAGGGGGGGACCGGGTTTTAATGAAAAACTGTTTTTT. Its protein product is CASRGGPGFNEKLFF.